This T cell receptor (beta chain) was obtained from a study of neurological immune-mediated disorders. The sample holds a few counts of this clonotype. Its target is unknown. Trimming pared 2 bases from V and 8 bases from J, leaving 9 bases between. From germline, CDR1 is SGHTA and CDR2 FQGNSA. CDR3 length equals 13 residues. Study results and caveats: TCR-beta repertoires seemed private in all groups, with no expanded CDR3 amino acid sequences shared.

TCRdb analysed the 5' RACE reads with MiXCR anew, one entry per CDR3 protein. The sample records around 94,000 distinct CDR3 sequences, roughly 4% being singletons. The chain joins TRBV7-2 to TRBJ2-2; no clear D. This TCR came from a woman between 18 and 30 years old with multiple sclerosis. Sequencing input: PBMCs. For the CDR3, the DNA is TGTGCCAGCAGCTTACGGAAGAGAGGGGAGCTGTTTTTT. Its protein product is CASSLRKRGELFF.